One and the same sample provided the 23 T cell receptor beta chains below, sequenced in a study of molecular identifiers for immune sequencing clone quantification. TCRdb passed the PCR reads through MiXCR, listing each CDR3 protein once. Of 600,000 to 650,000 distinct CDR3 sequences listed, just under 20% are singletons. Sequencing was done on a sample of naive CD8+ T cells from blood, with Jurkat cell RNA spiked in. Subset noted: FACS-sorted CD8+CD4-CCR7+CD45RA+ naive T cells. All receptors derive from a human donor in good health. Some libraries in this study had Jurkat cell RNA spiked in.

With respect to this clonotype: This may arise from a read error, as a much more abundant clone is one base away. The final CDR3 position lacks the conserved phenylalanine or tryptophan, pointing to a likely read error. The J gene is TRBJ1-2, the V gene TRBV13; D gene uncertain. The CDR3 contains 13 residues. Germline CDR1 and CDR2: PRHDT and FYEKMQ (reference sequence). Trimming removed 5 bases from V and 6 bases from J, with 13 bases in between. The chain's CDR3 is CASSVAHKDGYTL. The CDR3 DNA reads as TGTGCCAGCAGCGTCGCCCACAAGGATGGCTACACCCTC.

This clonotype was recorded at least ten times. This rearrangement joins TRBV19 to TRBJ2-3, with D perhaps TRBD1 (5 bases). Germline V lookup: CDR1 LNHDA, CDR2 SQIVND (reference sequence). CDR3 length: 14 residues. With 7 bases removed from V and 4 bases from J, the gap between germline ends came to 15 bases. The CDR3 DNA sequence: TGTGCCAGTAATGGGCAGGGTTTCGCAGATACGCAGTATTTT. This codes for CASNGQGFADTQYF.

The CDR3 here is CASSPGVRLNQPQHF. In DNA form, the CDR3 reads TGTGCCAGCAGTCCCGGAGTCAGGCTCAATCAGCCCCAGCATTTT. The chain has TRBV27 and TRBJ1-5; D unclear. The ends were cut back, 5 bases at V and 3 bases at J, with 14 bases in the middle. The CDR3 runs 15 residues. Per germline, CDR1 MNHEY and CDR2 SMNVEV (reference sequence).

This clonotype has just one count. J is TRBJ1-5 and V is TRBV28, with D maybe TRBD1 (5 bases). This CDR3 has 17 residues. Trimming removed 3 bases at V and 1 base at J, with 16 bases between. CDR1 and CDR2 from the germline V gene are MDHEN and SYDVKM. Here the CDR3 reads CASSLVMTVVSNQPQHF. The CDR3 DNA follows: TGTGCCAGCAGTTTGGTCATGACAGTAGTAAGCAATCAGCCCCAGCATTTT.

The sample holds many counts of this clonotype. The rearrangement uses TRBV6-5 and TRBJ2-5, with TRBD2 identical over 11 bases. With V trimmed by 4 bases and J by 5 bases, 9 bases remained unmatched. The length of the CDR3 is 16 residues. The V gene's germline CDR1 is MNHEY and CDR2 SVGAGI. CDR3: CASSWGTSGSGETQYF. CDR3 in DNA: TGTGCCAGCAGTTGGGGGACTAGCGGCAGTGGGGAGACCCAGTACTTC.

This clonotype was recorded at least ten times. The V gene is TRBV20-1, the J gene TRBJ2-7, with 7 bases identical to TRBD2. The CDR3 has 15 amino acids. The germline CDR1 and CDR2 sequences are DFQATT and SNEGSKA (reference sequence). The trim removed 3 bases at V and 1 base at J, leaving 9 bases unmatched. The chain's CDR3 is CSARFEGRVSYEQYF. DNA of the CDR3: TGCAGTGCTAGGTTTGAGGGGAGGGTTTCCTACGAGCAGTACTTC.

As concerns this clonotype: This may arise from a read error, as a much more abundant clone is one base away. The chain recombines TRBV4-2 with TRBJ2-7; D possibly corresponds to TRBD1 (7 bases). V lost 1 base to trimming and J lost 4 bases, with 23 bases between them. The CDR3 is 18 amino acids. Germline V gives CDR1 LGHNA, CDR2 YNFKEQ. The CDR3 sequence: CASSQAPNIAEGQYEQYF. The CDR3 DNA follows: TGTGCCAGCAGCCAAGCGCCTAACATAGCGGAGGGACAGTACGAGCAGTACTTC.

There are a few counts of this clonotype. V gene TRBV7-9 combines with J gene TRBJ2-1; D may be TRBD1 (6 bases). V was cut by 2 bases and J by 5 bases, with 16 bases left in between. CDR3 length equals 16 residues. Per germline, CDR1 SEHNR and CDR2 FQNEAQ (reference sequence). CDR3 in DNA: TGTGCCAGCAGCTTACCACAGGGATCCCCCAACAATGAGCAGTTCTTC. Protein: CASSLPQGSPNNEQFF.

This clonotype was counted at least ten times. V is TRBV6-2 or TRBV6-3 and J is TRBJ2-7; 8 bases match TRBD1. The V and J ends lost 2 bases and 5 bases, in that order; junction bases with no gene match: 5. The CDR3 consists of 14 residues. Germline CDR1 and CDR2: MNHEY and SVGEGT. The chain's CDR3 is CASSYQGASHEQYF. As DNA, the CDR3 is TGTGCCAGCAGTTACCAGGGGGCTTCGCACGAGCAGTACTTC.

This clonotype was counted ten times or more. V and J are TRBV14 and TRBJ2-3; 8 bases fit TRBD2. CDR3 length: 14 residues. Trimming took 1 base from V and 7 from J; bases not matched to a gene: 4. Germline V gene lookup returns CDR1 SGHDN and CDR2 FVKESK. CDR3 protein: CASSQAGGINTQYF. CDR3 bases: TGTGCCAGCAGCCAAGCGGGGGGGATCAATACGCAGTATTTT.

The chain couples TRBV19 to TRBJ2-1, with D tentatively TRBD1 (5 bases). The CDR3 extends over 15 amino acids. V was clipped by 1 base and J by 8 bases, with 15 bases between them. CDR1 LNHDA and CDR2 SQIVND come from the germline V gene (reference sequence). The CDR3 DNA reads as TGTGCCAGTAGTATAGTTGGCCAGGGTTGGCATGAGCAGTTCTTC. Residues: CASSIVGQGWHEQFF.

This clonotype appeared many times. The genes are TRBV19 and TRBJ1-1; D is ambiguous. V was pared by 6 bases and J by 2 bases, with 7 bases between. Germline values: CDR1 LNHDA, CDR2 SQIVND (reference sequence). CDR3 length: 12 residues. The CDR3 is CASRSGNTEAFF. The CDR3 DNA reads TGTGCCAGTAGATCAGGTAACACTGAAGCTTTCTTT.

This clonotype was counted many times. The gene calls are TRBV29-1 and TRBJ2-1, with 14 bases matching TRBD2. The germline CDR1 and CDR2 sequences are SQVTM and ANQGSEA. The CDR3 spans 13 residues. The ends lost 6 bases at V and 8 bases at J; junction bases unmatched: 3. As DNA, the CDR3 is TGCAGCGTCGGACTAGCGGGAGGTTATGAGCAGTTCTTC. Protein: CSVGLAGGYEQFF.

With respect to this clonotype: A much larger clone differs from this one at a single base, so this may be a read error. The chain is built from TRBV6-6 and TRBJ2-1, with TRBD1 matching 9 bases. Per the germline V gene, CDR1 is MNHNY and CDR2 is SVGAGI (reference sequence). The CDR3 contains 15 residues. With 5 bases clipped from V and 8 bases from J, the junction kept 10 bases outside the gene matches. The CDR3 coding sequence is TGTGCCAGCAGTCAACCGGACAGGGGAGTCGATGAGCAGTTCTTC. Its translation: CASSQPDRGVDEQFF.

The table lists this clonotype with many counts. The CDR3 DNA sequence: TGTGCCAGCAGCTCCGCGGGAGAAGATGCAGATACGCAGTATTTT. It is translated as CASSSAGEDADTQYF. V is TRBV13 and J is TRBJ2-3; TRBD2 agrees at 7 bases. The CDR3 runs 15 residues. After removal of 4 bases from V and 4 bases from J, the junction contained 8 bases not matched to a gene. CDR1 is PRHDT, CDR2 FYEKMQ, per germline (reference sequence). The full variable domain, with the rest looked up from reference TRBV13 and TRBJ2-3, is AAGVIQSPRHLIKEKRETATLKCYPIPRHDTVYWYQQGPGQDPQFLISFYEKMQSDKGSIPDRFSAQQFSDYHSELNMSSLELGDSALYFCASSSAGEDADTQYFGPGTRLTVL.

Many counts were recorded for this clonotype. The rearrangement links TRBV29-1 to TRBJ2-7, with 9 bases matching TRBD1. The CDR3 totals 13 residues. The germline gives CDR1 SQVTM, CDR2 ANQGSEA. V lost 5 bases, J lost 2 bases, and 4 bases stayed unmatched. DNA of the CDR3: TGCAGCGTTCCGGGACAGGGAACCTACGAGCAGTACTTC. This codes for CSVPGQGTYEQYF.

This clonotype was recorded a few times. CDR3 amino acids: CASSLAFRTADPNEQYF. In DNA, the CDR3 is TGTGCCAGCAGCTTAGCGTTTAGGACCGCGGACCCTAACGAGCAGTACTTC. This chain uses TRBV7-2 with TRBJ2-7; D is uncertain. V was cut by 0 bases and J by 5 bases, with 20 bases left in between. CDR3 size: 17 residues. Germline-derived CDR1 and CDR2 are SGHTA and FQGNSA.

This clonotype was counted many times. This sequence joins TRBV11-3 and TRBJ2-3; a possible D gene is TRBD2 (5 bases). CDR1 is SGHNT and CDR2 is YENEEA in the germline V gene. The V end was cut by 5 bases, the J end by 0 bases, with 12 bases between. This CDR3 is built from 15 residues. CDR3 region: CASSPGLKSTDTQYF. The CDR3, as DNA: TGTGCCAGCAGCCCCGGACTGAAAAGCACAGATACGCAGTATTTT.

This clonotype showed up just a few times. V usage is TRBV9 and J usage is TRBJ2-7; 11 bases align to TRBD2. Trimming removed 0 bases from V and 5 bases from J; junction bases left unmatched: 4. Germline lookup yields CDR1 SGDLS and CDR2 YYNGEE. The CDR3 is made up of 15 amino acids. The CDR3 here is CASSVGDSGRDEQYF. The CDR3 DNA follows: TGTGCCAGCAGCGTAGGAGATAGCGGGAGGGACGAGCAGTACTTC.

This clonotype was recorded many times. This chain joins TRBV30 and TRBJ2-3; no reliable D call. V gave up 7 bases and J gave up 5 bases, with 7 bases separating them. This CDR3 comprises 10 residues. Germline lookup yields CDR1 GTSNPN and CDR2 SVGIG (reference sequence). CDR3 DNA: TGTGCCTACCGATTAGATACGCAGTATTTT. It codes for CAYRLDTQYF.

The chain has TRBV12-3 or TRBV12-4 and TRBJ2-1; D is tentatively TRBD1 or TRBD2 (5 bases each). The V gene lost 6 bases and the J gene lost 8 bases, with 17 bases spanning the gap. CDR3 length: 14 residues. The chain's CDR3 is CASSSEGWGYEQFF. CDR3 nucleotides: TGTGCCAGCAGCTCCGAGGGGTGGGGGTATGAGCAGTTCTTC.

This clonotype was seen at least ten times. The V and J genes are TRBV28 and TRBJ2-5; a possible D gene is TRBD2 (6 bases). The germline V gene has CDR1 MDHEN and CDR2 SYDVKM. The CDR3 sequence is 15 residues long. Trimming shortened V by 6 bases and J by 2 bases, and 16 bases separated the two germline ends. CDR3 sequence: CASRDRDSYQETQYF. The CDR3 nucleotides read TGTGCCAGCAGAGACCGGGACTCTTATCAAGAGACCCAGTACTTC.

This clonotype was counted once. Just one base apart from a much larger clone, this may be a read error. The V and J genes are TRBV14 and TRBJ2-5; 8 bases map to TRBD2. V lost 8 bases to trimming and J lost 1 base; unmatched junction nucleotides: 9. This CDR3 is 15 amino acids long. CDR1 is SGHDN and CDR2 is FVKESK in the germline V gene. CDR3 DNA sequence: TGTGCCAGCTGCTATATCCGGGGGGGCCAAGAGACCCAGTACTTC. Translation gives CASCYIRGGQETQYF.